Presented here are 31 T cell receptor beta chains from one specimen sequenced in a study of vaccination effects on CD4 cells after COVID-19. Expansion with viral peptide pools was applied to antigen-specific CD4+ T cells by the ViraFEST assay prior to sequencing. CD4+ T cell isolation took place after approximately 11 days of culture. It was between March and December 2020 that the person had a SARS-CoV-2 infection confirmed by PCR. Antigen specificity for these receptors is unknown. Clones were sequenced by immunoSEQ multiplex PCR, and TCRdb holds only the in-frame ones, with some missing. The table shows 21,000 or so clones, with roughly 69% occurring only once. The sample was CD4+ T cells from PBMCs cultured with a peptide pool, taken before COVID-19 vaccination. These receptors were collected from a human donor who had a prior SARS-CoV-2 infection.

The chain has TRBV30 and TRBJ2-7; D unresolved. Trimming took 3 bases from V and 5 from J, leaving 17 bases between them. Germline V gives CDR1 GTSNPN, CDR2 SVGIG (reference sequence). The CDR3 is 14 amino acids. CDR3 loop: CAWRLKGAPHEQYF. DNA for the CDR3: TGTGCCTGGAGATTAAAGGGTGCTCCTCACGAGCAGTACTTC.

This clone was counted only a few times. DNA of the CDR3: TGTGCCAGCAGCTCTACAGGGTTCTCTGGAAACACCATATATTTT. Encoded protein: CASSSTGFSGNTIYF. The chain has TRBV11-2 and TRBJ1-3; D might be TRBD1 (6 bases). This CDR3 contains 15 residues. In germline, CDR1 is SGHAT, CDR2 FQNNGV. The germline V and J ends were trimmed by 4 bases and 0 bases, with 10 bases remaining between them.

This clone has just one count. The chain carries TRBV7-8 and TRBJ2-7; 12 nucleotides align to TRBD2. The CDR3 has 14 residues. With V trimmed by 4 bases and J by 3 bases, 1 base remained unmatched. Germline CDR1 and CDR2: SGHVS and FQNEAQ. The CDR3 sequence: CASSSTSGSYEQYF. The CDR3 nucleotides read TGTGCCAGCAGCTCGACTAGCGGGAGCTACGAGCAGTACTTC.

The rearrangement links TRBV5-4 to TRBJ2-7; tentatively, D is TRBD1 (6 bases). CDR1 is SGHNT, CDR2 YYREEE, per germline (reference sequence). The CDR3 runs 16 residues. V dropped 3 bases and J dropped 1 base, with 17 bases sitting between them. Here the CDR3 reads CASSWGPGQVSYEQYF. The CDR3 DNA sequence: TGTGCCAGCAGCTGGGGGCCGGGACAAGTTTCCTACGAGCAGTACTTC.

This rearrangement joins TRBV4-1 to TRBJ2-3; 9 bases fit TRBD2. After removal of 4 bases from V and 2 bases from J, the junction contained 7 bases not matched to a gene. CDR3 length: 16 amino acids. CDR1 and CDR2 (germline): MGHRA, YSYEKL. The CDR3, as DNA: TGCGCCAGCAGCCGGGGACTAGCAGATGACACAGATACGCAGTATTTT. Its protein product is CASSRGLADDTDTQYF.

This clone is labeled medium-sized. V is TRBV11-2 and J is TRBJ2-2; the D gene is possibly TRBD1 (6 bases). The germline V and J ends were trimmed by 2 bases and 4 bases, with 11 bases remaining between them. The length of the CDR3 is 15 residues. Germline CDR1 and CDR2: SGHAT and FQNNGV. The chain's CDR3 is CASSLRLGGTGELFF. CDR3 nucleotide sequence: TGTGCCAGCAGCTTACGATTAGGGGGCACCGGGGAGCTGTTTTTT.

The V gene is TRBV5-1, the J gene TRBJ1-1; a possible D gene is TRBD1 (5 bases). V was clipped by 4 bases and J by 7 bases, with 14 bases between them. The germline V gene encodes CDR1 SGHRS and CDR2 YFSETQ. The CDR3 is 13 amino acids. The CDR3 DNA is TGCGCCAGCAGCAGGGACCTGTCTGATGAAGCTTTCTTT. It yields the protein CASSRDLSDEAFF. The full variable domain, completed using reference TRBV5-1 and TRBJ1-1, is KAGVTQTPRYLIKTRGQQVTLSCSPISGHRSVSWYQQTPGQGLQFLFEYFSETQRNKGNFPGRFSGRQFSNSRSEMNVSTLELGDSALYLCASSRDLSDEAFFGQGTRLTVV.

This chain connects TRBV6-1 to TRBJ1-3; D is possibly TRBD1 (6 bases). CDR1 MNHNS and CDR2 SASEGT come from the germline V gene. The CDR3 sequence is 18 residues long. With 0 bases removed from V and 0 bases from J, the gap between germline ends came to 15 bases. The chain's CDR3 is CASSEAQRGAPSGNTIYF. As DNA, the CDR3 is TGTGCCAGCAGTGAAGCGCAACGGGGGGCCCCCTCTGGAAACACCATATATTTT.

CDR3: CASSADRSNEQFF. For the CDR3, the DNA is TGTGCCAGCAGCGCGGACAGATCCAATGAGCAGTTCTTC. The chain has TRBV9 and TRBJ2-1; D might be TRBD1 (6 bases). The CDR3 has 13 amino acids. The germline V gene encodes CDR1 SGDLS and CDR2 YYNGEE. Trimming removed 3 bases from V and 6 bases from J, with 10 bases in between.

The chain recombines TRBV5-5 with TRBJ2-7; D not certain. The length of the CDR3 is 14 residues. Looked up from germline, CDR1 is SGHKS and CDR2 is YYEKEE (reference sequence). V was clipped by 2 bases and J by 0 bases, with 9 bases between them. CDR3 protein: CASSFDIDSYEQYF. Here the CDR3 DNA reads TGTGCCAGCAGCTTTGACATCGACTCCTACGAGCAGTACTTC.

On this clone: One end of the junction does not line up with germline, which may come from a read error. The chain employs TRBV7-7 and TRBJ2-5; D is unresolved. The CDR3 has 15 amino acids. Germline V gene sequence: CDR1 SSHAT, CDR2 FNYEAQ (reference sequence). The CDR3 here is CASSPSRHEQETQYF. The CDR3 nucleotides are TGTGCTAGCAGCCCTTCCCGACACGAACAAGAGACCCAGTACTTC.

The chain joins TRBV11-3 to TRBJ2-3, with TRBD1 matching over 7 bases. The CDR3 has 17 residues. Per germline, CDR1 SGHNT and CDR2 YENEEA. V was clipped by 0 bases and J by 2 bases; unmatched bases: 8. CDR3 DNA: TGTGCCAGCAGCTTAGATAGGACAGGCGCCTACACAGATACGCAGTATTTT. Its translation: CASSLDRTGAYTDTQYF.

The J gene is TRBJ1-3, the V gene TRBV9; D is unresolved. V lost 3 bases and J 0 bases, leaving 7 bases between the germline ends. The V gene's germline CDR1 is SGDLS and CDR2 YYNGEE. The CDR3 extends over 14 amino acids. CDR3 residues: CASSATISGNTIYF. CDR3 bases: TGTGCCAGCAGCGCCACAATCTCTGGAAACACCATATATTTT.

This clone has a handful of counts. The gene calls are TRBV12-3 or TRBV12-4 and TRBJ2-7; D unresolved. Between the trimmed V and J ends, which lost 5 bases and 4 bases, there was a span of 6 bases. The CDR3 length is 11 residues. The CDR3: CASSAGYEQYF. In DNA form, the CDR3 reads TGTGCCAGCAGTGCTGGTTACGAGCAGTACTTC.

This chain connects TRBV4-1 to TRBJ2-5, with TRBD2 matching over 12 bases. CDR1 MGHRA and CDR2 YSYEKL come from the germline V gene. The CDR3 runs to 16 residues. V lost 3 bases to trimming and J lost 4 bases; unmatched junction nucleotides: 6. This CDR3 is CASSHGETSGGETQYF. Written as DNA, the CDR3 is TGCGCCAGCAGCCATGGCGAGACTAGCGGGGGAGAGACCCAGTACTTC.

In this sample, this clone turned up once. The rearrangement links TRBV6-5 to TRBJ1-2; no clear D gene. Trimming shortened V by 8 bases and J by 1 base, and 8 bases separated the two germline ends. The CDR3 is 12 amino acids. CDR1 and CDR2 (germline): MNHEY, SVGAGI. The CDR3 sequence: CASAPSNYGYTF. Here the CDR3 DNA reads TGTGCCAGCGCACCAAGTAACTATGGCTACACCTTC.

This chain connects TRBV6-5 to TRBJ1-1; tentatively, D is TRBD1 (6 bases). V was trimmed by 0 bases and J by 1 base, leaving 9 bases between them. This CDR3 is 15 amino acids long. Germline-derived CDR1 and CDR2 are MNHEY and SVGAGI. CDR3 sequence (DNA): TGTGCCAGCAGTTACTCTTCGACAGGGAACACTGAAGCTTTCTTT. Amino acids: CASSYSSTGNTEAFF.

The V call is TRBV2, the J call TRBJ2-3; D may be TRBD1 or TRBD2 (5 bases each). The CDR3 contains 12 residues. The V gene's germline CDR1 is SNHLY and CDR2 FYNNEI. Trimming removed 7 bases from V and 6 bases from J, with 11 bases in between. The CDR3 loop reads CASMGESDTQYF. As DNA, the CDR3 is TGTGCCAGCATGGGGGAATCCGATACGCAGTATTTT.

The CDR3 region is CATSDSVWANVLTF. CDR3 bases: TGTGCCACCTCCGACAGTGTCTGGGCCAACGTCCTGACTTTC. V is TRBV15 and J is TRBJ2-6; D possibly corresponds to TRBD1 (5 bases). The CDR3 has 14 amino acids. Germline V CDR1 and CDR2: LNHNV, YYDKDF (reference sequence). Trimming left V 8 bases short and J 5 bases short, with 13 bases between.

This clone has a handful of counts. The chain couples TRBV27 to TRBJ2-1, with D unclear. Trimming cost V 4 bases and J 3 bases, with 19 bases left between them. The germline CDR1 and CDR2 sequences are MNHEY and SMNVEV (reference sequence). The CDR3 spans 17 residues. CDR3 protein: CASSYLLGRMDYNEQFF. The CDR3 bases are TGTGCCAGCAGTTATCTGCTCGGACGTATGGACTACAATGAGCAGTTCTTC.

This clone is judged medium-sized. The rearrangement joins TRBV4-2 to TRBJ2-3, with a weak D call TRBD2 (7 bases). The CDR3 is 15 residues long. Trimming shortened V by 1 base and J by 5 bases, and 13 bases separated the two germline ends. Per germline, CDR1 LGHNA and CDR2 YNFKEQ. CDR3 residues: CASSQVGAGVDTQYF. In DNA, the CDR3 is TGTGCCAGCAGCCAAGTGGGGGCGGGAGTAGATACGCAGTATTTT.

The gene calls are TRBV3-1 (or the pseudogene TRBV3-2) and TRBJ1-1, with D perhaps TRBD1 (6 bases). This CDR3 comprises 13 residues. V dropped 7 bases and J dropped 3 bases, with 12 bases sitting between them. The germline V gene has CDR1 LGHDT and CDR2 YNNKEL (reference sequence). The CDR3 nucleotides read TGTGCCAGCACCGTACAGGGATACACTGAAGCTTTCTTT. It is translated as CASTVQGYTEAFF.

The rearrangement joins TRBV5-1 to TRBJ1-1; D unclear. Trimming left V 2 bases short and J 1 base short, with 9 bases between. CDR1 is SGHRS, CDR2 YFSETQ, per germline. The CDR3 has 14 residues. DNA of the CDR3: TGCGCCAGCAGCTTAATACCAGAGAACACTGAAGCTTTCTTT. This gives the protein CASSLIPENTEAFF.

The chain links TRBV10-1 to TRBJ2-7; 11 bases fit TRBD2. The CDR3 loop spans 16 amino acids. Trimming removed 7 bases from V and 2 bases from J; junction bases left unmatched: 10. Looked up from germline, CDR1 is WNHNN and CDR2 is SYGVQD (reference sequence). The CDR3 loop reads CASTRPTSGGTYEQYF. The CDR3 coding sequence is TGCGCCAGCACCCGACCAACTAGCGGGGGAACCTACGAGCAGTACTTC.

This clone was seen a single time. V and J are TRBV6-2 or TRBV6-3 and TRBJ2-1; D is possibly TRBD2 (5 bases). Germline loops: CDR1 MNHEY, CDR2 SVGEGT. There are 12 residues in the CDR3. Trimming left V 6 bases short and J 8 bases short, with 11 bases between. CDR3 loop: CASSSSIHEQFF. CDR3 DNA sequence: TGTGCCAGCAGCTCTAGCATTCATGAGCAGTTCTTC.

The chain has TRBV20-1 and TRBJ1-5, with 7 nucleotides matching TRBD1. The CDR3 loop spans 13 amino acids. Germline V gene lookup returns CDR1 DFQATT and CDR2 SNEGSKA (reference sequence). J gave up 7 bases and V 3 bases, and 6 bases lay outside the gene matches. The CDR3 protein is CSASTGERQPQHF. The CDR3, as DNA: TGCAGTGCTAGTACAGGGGAAAGGCAGCCCCAGCATTTT.

Only a few counts were recorded for this clone. The chain joins TRBV4-1 to TRBJ1-2; D might be TRBD1 (5 bases). CDR3 length: 15 amino acids. Germline lookup yields CDR1 MGHRA and CDR2 YSYEKL. Trimming left V 1 base short and J 0 bases short, with 9 bases between. CDR3 sequence reads: CASSQAPTANYGYTF. The CDR3 DNA sequence: TGCGCCAGCAGCCAAGCTCCGACAGCTAACTATGGCTACACCTTC.

This chain connects TRBV19 to TRBJ2-2; either TRBD1 or TRBD2 may fit D (6 bases each). Trimming took off 8 bases at V and 5 bases at J, with 18 bases between the two ends. From germline, CDR1 is LNHDA and CDR2 SQIVND (reference sequence). This CDR3 contains 15 residues. The CDR3: CASALGGAGTGELFF. As DNA, the CDR3 is TGTGCCAGTGCTCTGGGGGGCGCAGGGACCGGGGAGCTGTTTTTT.

The chain combines TRBV5-4 with TRBJ1-6, with TRBD1 identical over 7 bases. The CDR3 loop spans 12 amino acids. CDR1 and CDR2 from the germline V gene are SGHNT and YYREEE (reference sequence). J gave up 11 bases and V 7 bases, and 6 bases lay outside the gene matches. The CDR3 reads CASGDSRAPLHF. The CDR3 DNA is TGTGCCAGCGGGGACAGCAGAGCACCCCTCCACTTT.

This chain joins TRBV5-6 and TRBJ2-7, with D tentatively TRBD2 (5 bases). CDR1 SGHDT and CDR2 YYEEEE come from the germline V gene. V was trimmed by 5 bases and J by 5 bases, leaving 8 bases between them. The CDR3 runs to 11 residues. The chain's CDR3 is CASRGSNEQYF. CDR3 sequence (DNA): TGTGCCAGCAGGGGGAGCAACGAGCAGTACTTC.

The V call is TRBV5-1, the J call TRBJ2-7; a weak D match, TRBD1 (6 bases). The length of the CDR3 is 14 residues. Germline-derived CDR1 and CDR2 are SGHRS and YFSETQ. V dropped 2 bases and J dropped 5 bases, with 14 bases sitting between them. In DNA, the CDR3 is TGCGCCAGCAGCTTCTACAGGGAGCGTAACGAGCAGTACTTC. This sequence encodes CASSFYRERNEQYF.